This T cell receptor beta chain was sequenced during a study of cytomegalovirus exposure and HLA in healthy donors. V gave up 5 bases and J gave up 3 bases; unmatched junction bases: 1. The CDR3 sequence is 13 residues long. Germline lookup yields CDR1 SGHVS and CDR2 FQNEAQ. Clones were read by immunoSEQ multiplex PCR, and TCRdb kept only the in-frame ones, dropping some. The sample yields some 150,000 clones, around nine tenths seen once. The chain employs TRBV7-8 and TRBJ2-5, with 9 bases that match TRBD1. Input material: PBMCs. This receptor was taken from a young woman in good health and CMV-seropositive. CDR3 coding DNA: TGTGCCAGCAGCCGGGACAGGGAAGAGACCCAGTACTTC. This sequence encodes CASSRDREETQYF.